This T cell receptor beta chain was found in a study of shared clonotypes between healthy human individuals. Background on the study: A donor's plate count was three for CD4 naive and three for CD4 memory; CD8 naive had two and CD8 memory one.

General observations from the study: Against clonotypes common to all four donors, non-shared ones had lower generation probabilities.

On this clone itself: What it binds is not known.

The repertoire was sequenced with immunoSEQ multiplex PCR; TCRdb's copy has only in-frame clones and lacks some. The sample records roughly 1,000,000 clones, around 78% being singletons. Healthy and HIV-negative, the adult donors had no recent acute infections or vaccinations. The germline V gene has CDR1 SGHRS and CDR2 YFSETQ. Deletions cut 0 bases from V and 1 base from J, with 13 bases between. The CDR3 extends over 16 amino acids. This TCR was recovered from a man in his late teens or twenties in good health. Some clones in this sample may be carry-over from other donors' samples. Sequenced material: memory CD4+ T cells from PBMCs. The subset is: CD45RA-negative fraction. The chain has TRBV5-1 and TRBJ2-5, with D possibly matching TRBD2 (5 bases). CDR3 amino acids: CASSLAGVLGQETQYF. As DNA, the CDR3 is TGCGCCAGCAGCTTGGCCGGGGTACTCGGCCAAGAGACCCAGTACTTC.